This section outlines one T cell receptor beta chain sequence together with its context. No cognate antigen has been identified for it. There are no base qualities to consult, and no much larger clone falls within one base. The same CDR3 also results from other DNA sequences found in this sample. From each donor, a single peripheral blood sample of about 110 mL on average was drawn into heparinised tubes. Naive, central memory, regulatory and stem cell-like memory CD4+ T cells were sorted on a BD FACSAria II using a panel including CD45RO, CCR7, CD25, CD127, CD95 and CD27. Purity was above 95% for every sorted population. Right away, PBMCs were isolated by Lymphoprep density gradient centrifugation and were stained directly, with no culture step. So that batch effects would be minimized, each experiment stained and sorted samples in pairs, pairing one healthy donor with one patient. This sample stems from a study of beta chain features in type 1 diabetes (dated by TCRdb to the late 2010s). For the wider study: No differences in mean age, gender distribution, total cell number or subset yield were found between patients and healthy donors. A total of 85 million to 140 million sorted cells were examined across all samples, and a strong correlation was observed between cell number per subset and RNA yield. The study compared the TCRB repertoires of sorted circulating CD4+ T cell subsets in recently diagnosed type 1 diabetes patients with those in matched healthy donors. Naive and central memory subsets were obtained from all 30 or so donors, but regulatory and stem cell-like memory subsets were isolated from only 8 patients and roughly 8 healthy donors.

General findings and caveats noted by the study authors: At VDJ recombination sites, patients with type 1 diabetes made fewer insertions and deleted more nucleotides, a pattern implying thymic rearrangement abnormalities. A moderate but significant shortening of TCRB CDR3 length was observed in type 1 diabetes patients in all four CD4+ subsets. Naive, central memory and regulatory TCRB repertoires appeared to be more alike among patients than among healthy donors. Because cDNA was sequenced instead of genomic DNA, highly expressing activated cells could be over-represented, though the groups showed no difference in activation or CD3 levels. HLA sub-analyses involved small numbers of individuals, so any influence of HLA type on TCRB rearrangement remained unresolved. Shorter templates might have been favored by PCR, but patient and control samples were amplified and corrected together, so both groups would have been affected equally by any skew.

The entire amount of isolated RNA was reverse transcribed using the High Capacity cDNA Reverse Transcription Kit, so the sequenced TCRB transcripts were expressed ones. Naive, central memory and regulatory T cell samples underwent deep immunoSEQ sequencing, averaging around 3.9 million total reads per sample. Sorted cells were lysed in RLT buffer and RNA was extracted with DNase-treated RNeasy Micro or Mini kits, depending on cell number. Each cell subset was processed on its own to prevent cross-contamination, while patient and healthy donor samples were processed together. Using the immunoSEQ multiplex PCR, TCRB sequences were amplified from cDNA into 87-bp fragments spanning the CDR3 region. Amplicons were sequenced on the Illumina HiSeq platform. Under the source paper's analysis protocol: PCR bias was computationally corrected using synthetic template baselines, reads within Hamming distance 2 were collapsed, and singletons that could not be merged were discarded. Reads were aligned against IMGT to assign V, D and J genes, CDR3 length and insertions or deletions at six rearrangement sites. Within each subset, clonotype counts were normalized to sorted cell number, after which true diversity and Gini coefficients were computed with the tcR R package. The overlap coefficient, calculated on TCRB nucleotide sequences, was used to quantify repertoire sharing. As a proxy for the pre-selection repertoire, out-of-frame TCRB sequences from naive cells were analyzed. Drawn from immuneACCESS, this table holds only the in-frame rearrangements with V and J called that TCRdb kept. Clones are partly lost; checked studies trace under half to an unresolved V gene and leave the rest unexplained. V, J and clone size were drawn from that table, and D and trimming were deduced from the DNA. The sample table records approximately 330,000 clones; about 11% of these occur just once. The ten largest clones capture over 0.015% of the sample.

For this chain, trimming is 5 bases at the V end and 3 bases at the J end, and the number of junction bases without a gene match is 3. The CDR3 runs 13 residues from the cysteine to the phenylalanine. Only CDR3 DNA is held: 39 bases, read in frame from base 1. CDR1 MNHEY and CDR2 SVGAGI were looked up in the germline V gene. The chain uses TRBV6-5 and TRBJ1-1, with 7 bases matching TRBD1. The TCR originated in a woman in her thirties in good health. Sequences were obtained from naive CD4+ T cells from blood. The sample's cell subset or site, from its label and the paper: true naive CD4+ T cells. The DNA sequence is as follows: TGTGCCAGCAGTATAACAGGGGACACTGAAGCTTTCTTT. This yields the protein CASSITGDTEAFF.